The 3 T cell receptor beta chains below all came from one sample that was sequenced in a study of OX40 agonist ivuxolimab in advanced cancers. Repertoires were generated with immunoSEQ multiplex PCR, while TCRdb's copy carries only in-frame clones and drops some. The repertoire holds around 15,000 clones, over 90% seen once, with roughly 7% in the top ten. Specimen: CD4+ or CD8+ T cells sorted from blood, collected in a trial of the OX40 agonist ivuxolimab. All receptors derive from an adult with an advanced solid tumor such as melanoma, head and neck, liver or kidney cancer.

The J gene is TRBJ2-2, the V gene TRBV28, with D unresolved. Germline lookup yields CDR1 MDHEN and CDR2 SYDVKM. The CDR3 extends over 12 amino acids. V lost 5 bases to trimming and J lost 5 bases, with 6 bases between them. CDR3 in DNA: TGTGCCAGCAGTGAGGTAACCGGGGAGCTGTTTTTT. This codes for CASSEVTGELFF.

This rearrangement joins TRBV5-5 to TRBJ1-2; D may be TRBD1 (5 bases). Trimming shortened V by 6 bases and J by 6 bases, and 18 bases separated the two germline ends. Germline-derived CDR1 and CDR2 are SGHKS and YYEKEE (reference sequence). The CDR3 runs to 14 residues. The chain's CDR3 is CASTLGTHDDGYTF. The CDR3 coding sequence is TGTGCCAGCACCCTCGGGACTCACGACGATGGCTACACCTTC.

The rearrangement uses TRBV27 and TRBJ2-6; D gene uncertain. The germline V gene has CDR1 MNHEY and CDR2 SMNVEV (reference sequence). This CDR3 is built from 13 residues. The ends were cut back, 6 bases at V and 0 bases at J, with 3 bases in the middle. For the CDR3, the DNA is TGTGCCAGCAGGGGCTCTGGGGCCAACGTCCTGACTTTC. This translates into CASRGSGANVLTF.